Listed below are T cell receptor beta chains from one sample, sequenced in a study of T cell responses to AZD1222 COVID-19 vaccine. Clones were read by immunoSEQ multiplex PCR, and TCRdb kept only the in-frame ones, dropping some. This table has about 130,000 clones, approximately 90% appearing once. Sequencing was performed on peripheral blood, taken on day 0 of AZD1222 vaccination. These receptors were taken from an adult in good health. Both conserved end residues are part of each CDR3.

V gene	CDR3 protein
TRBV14	CASSLRVKHGYTF
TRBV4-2	CASSQGSSNQPQHF
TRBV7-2	CASSSRRIRNTGELFF
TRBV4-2	CASSQSTGLGNEQFF
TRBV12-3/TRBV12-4	CASSSSERSPLHF
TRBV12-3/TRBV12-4	CASSHGQGAGYTF
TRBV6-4	CASSEGVHQPQHF
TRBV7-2	CASSETGGSTDTQYF
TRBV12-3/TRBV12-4	CASSLPRAQQYF
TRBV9	CASSGSGGAHTQYF
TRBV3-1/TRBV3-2	CASSQGSPGLSYEQYF
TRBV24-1	CATSGGYQETQYF
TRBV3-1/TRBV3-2	CASSLRGALYEQYF
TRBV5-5	CASSGDYPNEQFF
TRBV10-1	CASSSGTTGELFF
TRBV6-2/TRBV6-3	CASSWNRKSNQPQHF
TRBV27	CASRTGGGPYEQYF
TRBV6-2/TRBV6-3	CASSYEVPRVDGYTF
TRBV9	CASSIRTGDPSYGYTF
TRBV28	CASSLGASNYGYTF
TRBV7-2	CASSLMAGGLYNEQFF
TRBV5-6	CASSYRGIGETQYF
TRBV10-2	CASSESGETNEKLFF
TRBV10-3	CATKSRDGSNQPQHF
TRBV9	CASSVGLQGSSGANVLTF
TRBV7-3	CASSLAVTVNEQFF